This TCR beta chain was profiled in a study of CD8 T cells in Susac syndrome. As for the study in general: Treatment at blood withdrawal was none, corticosteroids, or intravenous immunoglobulin alone in Susac syndrome patients.

It was with random hexamers that about 0.45 to 1 ug RNA was reverse transcribed. TCRdb redid the calling of the immunoSEQ multiplex PCR reads with MiXCR, one entry per CDR3 protein. The sample consists of about 190,000 distinct CDR3 sequences, around 95% of them appearing once. The V end lost 8 bases, the J end lost 5 bases, and 15 bases lay between the germline ends. Germline V gene data show CDR1 as WSHSY and CDR2 as SAAADI. The CDR3 consists of 13 residues. The chain joins TRBV10-2 to TRBJ2-5; maybe TRBD2 (6 bases). The sequenced material came from CD8+ T cells from PBMCs. This receptor was taken from a human donor with Susac syndrome. The DNA of the CDR3 is TGCGCCAGCTCTTCGGGGGATATGGAGACCCAGTACTTC. The encoded protein is CASSSGDMETQYF.